The present T cell receptor beta chain was sequenced within a study of technical replicates of blood from a handful of donors. This table comes from immunoSEQ multiplex PCR, and its TCRdb copy is limited to in-frame clones, with some not included. Here the sample spans tens of thousands of clones, around 97% being singletons. This CDR3 is 15 amino acids long. The ends lost 6 bases at V and 9 bases at J; junction bases unmatched: 9. Germline CDR1 is WSHSY and CDR2 is SAAADI. The chain has TRBV10-2 and TRBJ2-1; TRBD2 matches at 12 bases. The sequenced material came from T cells isolated from PBMCs. This TCR was recovered from a human donor in good health. The CDR3 reads CASRNRLAGAPEQFF. The CDR3, as DNA: TGCGCCAGCAGAAATCGACTAGCGGGAGCGCCTGAGCAGTTCTTC.